This entry lists 5 T cell receptor beta chains sequenced from one sample in a study of blood T cell repertoires in COVID-19. Data came from immunoSEQ multiplex PCR; TCRdb stores just in-frame clones and leaves some out. This sample has tens of thousands of clones, with more than 80% found just once. The sequencing sample was made of peripheral blood. These TCRs come from a woman of 80 years or more with active COVID-19.

About this clone itself: Mismatch with germline at one junction end may stem from a read error. The V gene is TRBV28, the J gene TRBJ1-5; unclear D gene. Germline lookup yields CDR1 MDHEN and CDR2 SYDVKM. This CDR3 is built from 13 residues. CDR3 sequence reads: CVSTLFSNQPQHF. CDR3 in DNA: TGTGTCAGCACTCTTTTTAGCAATCAGCCCCAGCATTTT.

This chain joins TRBV28 and TRBJ2-3; possible D gene TRBD1, 6 bases. The CDR3 runs to 13 residues. The germline V gene has CDR1 MDHEN and CDR2 SYDVKM. The ends were cut back, 9 bases at V and 0 bases at J, with 10 bases in the middle. CDR3 DNA sequence: TGTGCCAGTGGGACACCTAGCACAGATACGCAGTATTTT. Its protein product is CASGTPSTDTQYF.

J is TRBJ1-6 and V is TRBV11-2; 7 positions agree with TRBD1. The CDR3 contains 14 residues. Germline loops: CDR1 SGHAT, CDR2 FQNNGV. The J segment lost 6 bases and the V segment lost 5 bases, leaving 4 bases of the junction unmatched. CDR3 sequence (DNA): TGTGCCAGCAGCCTTGACAGGGTTAATTCACCCCTCCACTTT. Residues: CASSLDRVNSPLHF.

The chain combines TRBV5-1 with TRBJ2-7; unclear D gene. The CDR3 is 11 amino acids. With 0 bases removed from V and 9 bases from J, the gap between germline ends came to 7 bases. Germline-derived CDR1 and CDR2 are SGHRS and YFSETQ. CDR3 protein: CASSLEGGQYF. CDR3 coding DNA: TGCGCCAGCAGCTTGGAAGGCGGGCAGTACTTC. Based on the CDR3 plus reference TRBV5-1 and TRBJ2-7, the full variable domain is KAGVTQTPRYLIKTRGQQVTLSCSPISGHRSVSWYQQTPGQGLQFLFEYFSETQRNKGNFPGRFSGRQFSNSRSEMNVSTLELGDSALYLCASSLEGGQYFGPGTRLTVT.

This clone has just one count. The genes are TRBV28 and TRBJ2-7; a possible D gene is TRBD1 (6 bases). The ends were cut back, 8 bases at V and 0 bases at J, with 14 bases in the middle. CDR1 and CDR2 (germline): MDHEN, SYDVKM. The CDR3 sequence is 14 residues long. The CDR3 region has the DNA TGTGCCAGCGTCAGGGGCAGAGACTCCTACGAGCAGTACGTC. The encoded protein is CASVRGRDSYEQYV.